Following are 32 T cell receptor beta chains from one sample sequenced in a study of blood T cell repertoires in COVID-19. Profiling relied on immunoSEQ multiplex PCR, and the TCRdb table lists in-frame clones only, not all of them. The table records some 160,000 clones, more than 75% of them present only once. Material for sequencing was peripheral blood. These receptors originate from a woman at least 80 years old with COVID-19, enrolled during active disease.

The J gene is TRBJ2-7, the V gene TRBV5-6; TRBD2 might be the D (5 bases). CDR3 length equals 15 residues. Germline V lookup: CDR1 SGHDT, CDR2 YYEEEE. V lost 1 base and J lost 4, with 15 bases in between. The CDR3 DNA follows: TGTGCCAGCAGCTTGCGGGATGACCTGACGTACGAGCAGTACTTC. This sequence encodes CASSLRDDLTYEQYF.

The chain carries TRBV10-3 and TRBJ1-1, with D maybe TRBD1 (6 bases). Trimming cost V 6 bases and J 1 base, with 12 bases left between them. Per the germline V gene, CDR1 is ENHRY and CDR2 is SYGVKD. The CDR3 spans 14 residues. The DNA for the CDR3 is TGTGCCATCAGGCCACCGGGACAGAACACTGAAGCTTTCTTT. Translation gives CAIRPPGQNTEAFF.

The chain joins TRBV7-9 to TRBJ1-1, with no clear D. CDR3 length: 12 amino acids. Germline CDR1 SEHNR, CDR2 FQNEAQ (reference sequence). V was cut by 5 bases and J by 7 bases, with 11 bases left in between. CDR3 protein: CASSISGDEAFF. As DNA, the CDR3 is TGTGCCAGCAGCATCAGCGGGGATGAAGCTTTCTTT.

This clone was detected once. This chain connects TRBV3-1 (or the pseudogene TRBV3-2) to TRBJ1-2; 8 bases line up with TRBD1. With 1 base clipped from V and 4 bases from J, the junction kept 8 bases outside the gene matches. This CDR3 contains 16 residues. CDR1 and CDR2 (germline): LGHDT, YNNKEL (reference sequence). The CDR3 region has the DNA TGTGCCAGCAGCCAAGTGGGGACAGGCCTTTCCTATGGCTACACCTTC. Protein product: CASSQVGTGLSYGYTF.

The chain combines TRBV5-3 with TRBJ2-2; 7 bases match TRBD1. Being an ORF, TRBV5-3 has a function that is uncertain. Unmatched junction bases numbered 10, after V lost 4 bases and J lost 7 bases. The CDR3 runs 15 residues. The CDR3 loop reads CARSRQGHHGGELFF. The CDR3 coding sequence is TGTGCCAGAAGCCGACAGGGTCACCACGGCGGGGAGCTGTTTTTT.

This clone was seen a few times. This chain connects TRBV6-2 or TRBV6-3 to TRBJ1-2, with 10 bases fitting TRBD1. Germline CDR1 is MNHEY and CDR2 is SVGEGT. V shed 5 bases, J shed 4 bases, and the junction held 4 bases outside the gene matches. This CDR3 has 14 amino acids. The CDR3 is CASSEGQGTYGYTF. The DNA of the CDR3 is TGTGCCAGCAGTGAGGGACAGGGGACCTATGGCTACACCTTC.

The chain links TRBV19 to TRBJ2-2; 10 bases are shared with TRBD2. Per germline, CDR1 LNHDA and CDR2 SQIVND (reference sequence). The CDR3 runs to 14 residues. Trimming at V came to 9 bases and at J to 3 bases, leaving 4 bases not matched to a gene. The CDR3 region is CASRTSGDTGELFF. CDR3 DNA: TGTGCCAGCCGGACTAGCGGTGACACCGGGGAGCTGTTTTTT.

The rearrangement uses TRBV6-2 or TRBV6-3 and TRBJ2-7; possible D gene TRBD2, 6 bases. There are 15 residues in the CDR3. From germline, CDR1 is MNHEY and CDR2 SVGEGT. Trimming removed 3 bases from V and 3 bases from J, with 15 bases in between. CDR3 bases: TGTGCCAGCAGTTATAGTACTAGCAGCTTCTACGAGCAGTACTTC. It encodes CASSYSTSSFYEQYF.

This clone was seen a single time. The chain employs TRBV19 and TRBJ2-2; 8 nucleotides agree with TRBD1. V trimming: 4 bases; J trimming: 3 bases; junction bases outside the gene matches: 7. The CDR3 length is 16 residues. CDR1 is LNHDA and CDR2 is SQIVND in the germline V gene (reference sequence). CDR3 loop: CASSNGRGLDTGELFF. The CDR3 region has the DNA TGTGCCAGTAGTAATGGCAGGGGGCTGGACACCGGGGAGCTGTTTTTT.

The chain has TRBV9 and TRBJ1-6, with TRBD1 matching 10 bases. The J segment lost 5 bases and the V segment lost 6 bases, leaving 2 bases of the junction unmatched. This CDR3 region has 14 residues. Germline CDR1 is SGDLS and CDR2 is YYNGEE. The CDR3 DNA follows: TGTGCCAGCACCGGGACAGGGGATAATTCACCCCTCCACTTT. Translating it yields CASTGTGDNSPLHF. The full variable domain, its missing parts supplied by reference TRBV9 and TRBJ1-6, is DSGVTQTPKHLITATGQRVTLRCSPRSGDLSVYWYQQSLDQGLQFLIQYYNGEERAKGNILERFSAQQFPDLHSELNLSSLELGDSALYFCASTGTGDNSPLHFGNGTRLTVT.

The chain carries TRBV12-3 or TRBV12-4 and TRBJ1-2, with D possibly matching TRBD1 (6 bases). Trimming left V 6 bases short and J 3 bases short, with 11 bases between. CDR3 length: 13 residues. In DNA form, the CDR3 reads TGTGCCAGCAGAAAAGGGGGGGACTATGGCTACACCTTC. This sequence encodes CASRKGGDYGYTF.

This clone was counted only a few times. The chain links TRBV4-3 to TRBJ1-1; no clear D gene. The CDR3 is made up of 14 amino acids. V lost 0 bases, J lost 7 bases, and 12 bases lay in between. Germline V gene sequence: CDR1 LGHNA, CDR2 YSLEER. The CDR3 bases are TGCGCCAGCAGCCAAGATTTCGGCAGGTTTGAAGCTTTCTTT. It is translated as CASSQDFGRFEAFF.

The rearrangement joins TRBV25-1 to TRBJ1-5; a possible D gene is TRBD1 (5 bases). With 3 bases removed from V and 3 bases from J, the gap between germline ends came to 9 bases. The germline V gene encodes CDR1 MGHDK and CDR2 SYGVNS. The CDR3 has 14 amino acids. The CDR3: CASSEKGANQPQHF. DNA of the CDR3: TGTGCCAGCAGTGAGAAAGGGGCCAATCAGCCCCAGCATTTT.

The chain has TRBV2 and TRBJ1-4, with D maybe TRBD1 (6 bases). This CDR3 region has 14 residues. V was pared by 1 base and J by 7 bases, with 10 bases between. Germline CDR1 SNHLY, CDR2 FYNNEI. The CDR3 DNA sequence: TGTGCCAGCAGTGAAGGCCTAGGGGGTGAAAAACTGTTTTTT. Amino acid sequence: CASSEGLGGEKLFF.

The chain is built from TRBV11-2 and TRBJ1-2, with D possibly being TRBD1 (6 bases). Germline V gene lookup returns CDR1 SGHAT and CDR2 FQNNGV. CDR3 length equals 14 residues. The V end was cut by 5 bases, the J end by 4 bases, with 14 bases between. Written as DNA, the CDR3 is TGTGCCAGCAGCACCACAGGGTCGGGCTATGGCTACACCTTC. Amino acids: CASSTTGSGYGYTF.

V and J are TRBV5-6 and TRBJ1-6; D remains ambiguous. V lost 4 bases and J lost 10, with 12 bases in between. Looked up from germline, CDR1 is SGHDT and CDR2 is YYEEEE. This CDR3 is built from 13 residues. CDR3 amino acids: CASSLEERSPLHF. CDR3 nucleotides: TGTGCCAGCAGCCTTGAGGAAAGGTCACCCCTCCACTTT.

V gene TRBV6-4 combines with J gene TRBJ2-7, with 7 bases that match TRBD2. V lost 9 bases and J lost 0; bases outside the gene matches: 14. The CDR3 is 16 residues long. Germline CDR1 and CDR2: MRHNA and SNTAGT. The CDR3 protein is CARKSGTATYSYEQYF. DNA for the CDR3: TGTGCCAGAAAAAGCGGGACCGCAACCTACTCCTACGAGCAGTACTTC.

The chain is built from TRBV5-6 and TRBJ2-3; TRBD2 matches at 15 bases. This CDR3 contains 16 residues. V shed 1 base, J shed 8 bases, and the junction held 5 bases outside the gene matches. From germline, CDR1 is SGHDT and CDR2 YYEEEE. The CDR3 DNA reads as TGTGCCAGCAGCTTGCAGGGACTAGCGGGAGGTGTTACGCAGTATTTT. Protein product: CASSLQGLAGGVTQYF. The whole variable domain, remainder taken from reference TRBV5-6 and TRBJ2-3, is DAGVTQSPTHLIKTRGQQVTLRCSPKSGHDTVSWYQQALGQGPQFIFQYYEEEERQRGNFPDRFSGHQFPNYSSELNVNALLLGDSALYLCASSLQGLAGGVTQYFGPGTRLTVL.

The CDR3: CASSKVTREGQNIQYF. The CDR3 DNA follows: TGTGCCAGCAGCAAAGTTACACGGGAGGGCCAGAACATTCAGTACTTC. This rearrangement joins TRBV21-1 to TRBJ2-4; the table's D call, TRBD2, has no DNA check behind it. TRBV21-1 is a recognized pseudogene. CDR3 length: 16 residues.

V and J are TRBV7-8 and TRBJ1-6; possible D gene TRBD1, 5 bases. The V gene lost 1 base and the J gene lost 9 bases, with 13 bases spanning the gap. Germline CDR1 reads SGHVS; CDR2 reads FQNEAQ. CDR3 length: 15 residues. The DNA of the CDR3 is TGTGCCAGCAGCTTAGTCGGGTCAGGGATTTCACCCCTCCACTTT. Its protein product is CASSLVGSGISPLHF.

The chain employs TRBV19 and TRBJ1-5, with a weak D call TRBD1 (5 bases). CDR1 LNHDA and CDR2 SQIVND come from the germline V gene (reference sequence). V was cut by 7 bases and J by 2 bases, with 15 bases left in between. The CDR3 has 15 amino acids. CDR3 region: CASTQDRMGNQPQHF. Written as DNA, the CDR3 is TGTGCCAGTACCCAAGACAGAATGGGCAATCAGCCCCAGCATTTT.

The V call is TRBV19, the J call TRBJ1-2; D is possibly TRBD1 (5 bases). V was trimmed by 5 bases and J by 8 bases, leaving 21 bases between them. The CDR3 is made up of 15 amino acids. Germline CDR1 LNHDA, CDR2 SQIVND (reference sequence). The CDR3 region has the DNA TGTGCCAGTAGTCCCCCGCTTTCAGGGTTAAGGGGCTACACCTTC. Protein product: CASSPPLSGLRGYTF.

The chain couples TRBV6-2 or TRBV6-3 to TRBJ2-1; D is unclear. The CDR3 totals 13 residues. The V gene lost 4 bases and the J gene lost 3 bases, with 7 bases spanning the gap. The V gene's germline CDR1 is MNHEY and CDR2 SVGEGT. The CDR3 region is CASSFPSYNEQFF. The CDR3 nucleotides are TGTGCCAGCAGTTTTCCTAGCTACAATGAGCAGTTCTTC.

This clone turned up a few times. The chain has TRBV27 and TRBJ2-5; D might be TRBD2 (5 bases). The ends were cut back, 3 bases at V and 4 bases at J, with 12 bases in the middle. This CDR3 region has 14 residues. Germline-derived CDR1 and CDR2 are MNHEY and SMNVEV (reference sequence). CDR3 in DNA: TGTGCCAGCAGTTTCAAATGGAGCGGAGAGACCCAGTACTTC. Translating it yields CASSFKWSGETQYF.

The J gene is TRBJ2-7, the V gene TRBV7-2, with 13 bases that match TRBD2. The CDR3 runs to 16 residues. The V and J ends lost 2 bases and 2 bases, in that order; junction bases with no gene match: 3. The germline V gene has CDR1 SGHTA and CDR2 FQGNSA. The CDR3 DNA follows: TGTGCCAGCAGCTTAAGGGGACTAGCGGGACCCTACGAGCAGTACTTC. This sequence encodes CASSLRGLAGPYEQYF.

Only one count was recorded for this clone. The rearrangement links TRBV7-9 to TRBJ2-5; TRBD2 is a possible D gene (5 bases). CDR1 and CDR2 (germline): SEHNR, FQNEAQ (reference sequence). The germline V and J ends were trimmed by 4 bases and 3 bases, with 15 bases remaining between them. The CDR3 runs 15 residues. CDR3 sequence reads: CASSSPLDGEETQYF. The CDR3 nucleotides are TGTGCCAGCAGCTCACCCCTTGACGGGGAAGAGACCCAGTACTTC.

CDR3 sequence reads: CASSLPVGELFF. The CDR3 DNA follows: TGCGCCAGCAGCCTGCCGGTCGGGGAGCTGTTTTTT. This chain joins TRBV5-1 and TRBJ2-2; unclear D gene. The CDR3 has 12 amino acids. With 4 bases removed from V and 7 bases from J, the gap between germline ends came to 8 bases. Germline V gene data show CDR1 as SGHRS and CDR2 as YFSETQ.

The chain combines TRBV3-1 (or the pseudogene TRBV3-2) with TRBJ1-4; D possibly corresponds to TRBD1 (5 bases). The CDR3 spans 14 residues. V gave up 4 bases and J gave up 4 bases, with 10 bases separating them. Germline V CDR1 and CDR2: LGHDT, YNNKEL (reference sequence). CDR3 in DNA: TGTGCCAGCAGCCCCCAGGGTGGTAATGAAAAACTGTTTTTT. This translates into CASSPQGGNEKLFF.

Only a few counts were recorded for this clone. The chain employs TRBV7-9 and TRBJ2-7; TRBD2 matches at 8 bases. Germline V gene lookup returns CDR1 SEHNR and CDR2 FQNEAQ (reference sequence). Trimming took 7 bases from V and 7 from J; bases not matched to a gene: 15. The CDR3 contains 15 residues. The CDR3 loop reads CASTRSQRETGEQYF. In nucleotides, the CDR3 is TGTGCCAGCACCCGATCCCAGCGGGAGACGGGAGAGCAGTACTTC. The full variable domain, rest sourced from reference TRBV7-9 and TRBJ2-7, is DTGVSQNPRHKITKRGQNVTFRCDPISEHNRLYWYRQTLGQGPEFLTYFQNEAQLEKSRLLSDRFSAERPKGSFSTLEIQRTEQGDSAMYLCASTRSQRETGEQYFGPGTRLTVT.

In its sample, this clone was seen once. This chain connects TRBV9 to TRBJ1-1; possibly TRBD1 for D (5 bases). Germline values: CDR1 SGDLS, CDR2 YYNGEE. This CDR3 region has 15 residues. The V and J ends lost 0 bases and 10 bases respectively, with 19 bases between them. CDR3 region: CASSVAPLGGGLAFF. The CDR3 DNA reads as TGTGCCAGCAGCGTAGCCCCTTTGGGGGGGGGACTAGCTTTCTTT.

The chain is built from TRBV9 and TRBJ1-5, with D uncertain. The V end was cut by 3 bases, the J end by 4 bases, with 8 bases between. The germline CDR1 and CDR2 sequences are SGDLS and YYNGEE. The CDR3 consists of 13 residues. The CDR3 coding sequence is TGTGCCAGCAGCGCATCGACAAATCAGCCCCAGCATTTT. Protein: CASSASTNQPQHF.

The table lists this clone with a count of one. V gene TRBV5-6 combines with J gene TRBJ2-1, with 8 bases matching TRBD2. The J segment lost 3 bases and the V segment lost 4 bases, leaving 12 bases of the junction unmatched. This CDR3 has 17 amino acids. Germline CDR1 and CDR2: SGHDT and YYEEEE. The DNA for the CDR3 is TGTGCCAGCAGCGCGTTAAATAGCGGGACCCACTACAATGAGCAGTTCTTC. Translating gives CASSALNSGTHYNEQFF.